The clone carrying this TCR beta chain was counted between two and nine times. Its antigen is as yet unknown. This sample is part of a study of vaccination and CD4 T cells after COVID-19. Study-level information: Participants were vaccinated with two doses, given as either BNT162b2 or mRNA-1273 vaccine. Drawing of post-COVID samples took place a median around 110 days after diagnosis (range 35 to 161).

Treatment in this sample: 10-day PBMC culture with coronavirus spike peptide pools or control peptides (ViraFEST assay). Unexposed donor CD4+ T cells predated the COVID-19 pandemic, collected 2011-2018. The ViraFEST method relied on peptide pools to expand antigen-specific T cells, followed by TCR sequencing. It was SARS-CoV-2 S/N and four cold-coronavirus spikes that probed unexposed-donor CD4+ T cells, cells permitting. After removal of 5 bases from V and 7 bases from J, the junction contained 9 bases not matched to a gene. Germline V lookup: CDR1 LNHNV, CDR2 YYDKDF (reference sequence). The CDR3 extends over 16 amino acids. The Oncomine TCR Beta short-read assay was applied to DNA of cultured CD4+ T cells. Once CD4+ T cells had been cultured, genomic DNA was extracted from them. TCRdb independently ran MiXCR on the PCR reads; one entry per CDR3 protein. The repertoire holds about 12,000 distinct CDR3 sequences, with under 45% as singletons.

This rearrangement joins TRBV15 to TRBJ2-1, with 12 bases fitting TRBD2. The sequencing sample was made of CD4+ T cells from blood, cultured in vitro. The receptor comes from a human donor in good health. The CDR3 reads CATSGRLAGDRNEQFF. The CDR3 DNA reads as TGTGCCACCAGCGGCAGACTAGCGGGAGACCGGAATGAGCAGTTCTTC. The full variable domain, completed using reference TRBV15 and TRBJ2-1, is DAMVIQNPRYQVTQFGKPVTLSCSQTLNHNVMYWYQQKSSQAPKLLFHYYDKDFNNEADTPDNFQSRRPNTSFCFLDIRSPGLGDTAMYLCATSGRLAGDRNEQFFGPGTRLTVL.